Below, 26 T cell receptor beta chains from the same sample are listed, as sequenced in a study of shared clonotypes between healthy human individuals. Naive-designated CD8 cells lacked CD45RO, were positively enriched for CCR7, and omitted terminally differentiated effector memory CD45RA+ cells. Using immunoSEQ multiplex PCR, the repertoire was profiled, and TCRdb retains in-frame clones only, with some absent. Among about 650,000 clones, about 95% were seen once, and the ten largest hold about 0.11%. The sample comprised naive CD8+ T cells sorted from blood. These receptor sequences come from a woman aged 25-40 years in good health.

The rearrangement links TRBV11-2 to TRBJ2-7; 10 bases match TRBD2. Germline-derived CDR1 and CDR2 are SGHAT and FQNNGV. Trimming cost V 5 bases and J 0 bases; bases outside gene matches: 4. The CDR3 extends over 15 amino acids. The CDR3, as DNA: TGTGCCAGCAGCCTTAGCGGGAGGCACTCCTACGAGCAGTACTTC. Its translation: CASSLSGRHSYEQYF.

The chain links TRBV13 to TRBJ1-1; D is ambiguous. Germline V gives CDR1 PRHDT, CDR2 FYEKMQ (reference sequence). V lost 5 bases to trimming and J lost 3 bases, with 7 bases between them. There are 12 residues in the CDR3. The CDR3 reads CASSPQDTEAFF. CDR3 nucleotides: TGTGCCAGCAGCCCCCAGGACACTGAAGCTTTCTTT.

This chain joins TRBV9 and TRBJ2-7, with a weak D call TRBD1 (6 bases). The length of the CDR3 is 13 residues. V lost 3 bases, J lost 4 bases, and 11 bases lay in between. CDR1 is SGDLS and CDR2 is YYNGEE in the germline V gene. The CDR3 reads CASSGGHGYEQYF. The CDR3 region has the DNA TGTGCCAGCAGCGGGGGACACGGGTACGAGCAGTACTTC.

The V and J genes are TRBV9 and TRBJ2-1; 7 bases fit TRBD2. V dropped 1 base and J dropped 0; count of bases not matched to a gene: 4. CDR1 SGDLS and CDR2 YYNGEE come from the germline V gene. The CDR3 has 16 residues. The CDR3 DNA follows: TGTGCCAGCAGCGTACTAGCGGTAAGCTCCTACAATGAGCAGTTCTTC. Translation: CASSVLAVSSYNEQFF.

This chain connects TRBV27 to TRBJ1-6; no firm D call. This CDR3 has 15 amino acids. In germline, CDR1 is MNHEY, CDR2 SMNVEV (reference sequence). V was trimmed by 3 bases and J by 5 bases, leaving 11 bases between them. Written as DNA, the CDR3 is TGTGCCAGCAGTTTGGTGGGTTTAAATAATTCACCCCTCCACTTT. It yields the protein CASSLVGLNNSPLHF.

This chain's CDR3 is CASRPGIGQRYGYTF. CDR3 coding DNA: TGTGCCAGTAGGCCGGGGATTGGACAGCGCTATGGCTACACCTTC. This chain uses TRBV19 with TRBJ1-2; D possibly corresponds to TRBD1 (6 bases). The CDR3 contains 15 residues. The V and J ends lost 6 bases and 4 bases respectively, with 18 bases between them. The germline CDR1 and CDR2 sequences are LNHDA and SQIVND (reference sequence).

In nucleotides, the CDR3 is TGTGCCAGCAGTTTATGGTTCCAAGAGACCCAGTACTTC. Its translation is CASSLWFQETQYF. The V call is TRBV27, the J call TRBJ2-5; D is ambiguous. There are 13 residues in the CDR3. In germline, CDR1 is MNHEY, CDR2 SMNVEV (reference sequence). Trimming cost V 1 base and J 1 base, with 4 bases left between them.

V usage is TRBV4-1 and J usage is TRBJ2-7; D remains ambiguous. The germline gives CDR1 MGHRA, CDR2 YSYEKL. The CDR3 sequence is 13 residues long. V lost 0 bases and J lost 6, with 9 bases in between. This CDR3 is CASSQDSSREQYF. The CDR3 nucleotides are TGCGCCAGCAGCCAAGATAGCAGTCGCGAGCAGTACTTC.

The rearrangement links TRBV28 to TRBJ2-7; D is undetermined. The CDR3 length is 12 residues. Trimming left V 6 bases short and J 3 bases short, with 9 bases between. The germline gives CDR1 MDHEN, CDR2 SYDVKM. In nucleotides, the CDR3 is TGTGCCAGCAGGGGGATTGGCTACGAGCAGTACTTC. It yields the protein CASRGIGYEQYF.

This chain joins TRBV27 and TRBJ2-1, with D maybe TRBD2 (5 bases). CDR1 is MNHEY and CDR2 is SMNVEV in the germline V gene (reference sequence). The V end was cut by 2 bases, the J end by 9 bases, with 20 bases between. This CDR3 comprises 16 residues. Here the CDR3 reads CASSLRSSSNGGEQFF. CDR3 nucleotides: TGTGCCAGCAGTTTAAGGTCGTCCTCCAACGGAGGTGAGCAGTTCTTC.

The chain recombines TRBV28 with TRBJ2-7, with TRBD2 matching 10 bases. The CDR3 extends over 15 amino acids. Germline V lookup: CDR1 MDHEN, CDR2 SYDVKM. V dropped 3 bases and J dropped 4; count of bases not matched to a gene: 6. The CDR3 DNA sequence: TGTGCCAGCAGTTTTCCCCCTAGCGGGAGATACGAGCAGTACTTC. Its protein is CASSFPPSGRYEQYF. The whole variable domain, filled in from reference TRBV28 and TRBJ2-7, reads DVKVTQSSRYLVKRTGEKVFLECVQDMDHENMFWYRQDPGLGLRLIYFSYDVKMKEKGDIPEGYSVSREKKERFSLILESASTNQTSMYLCASSFPPSGRYEQYFGPGTRLTVT.

The chain couples TRBV7-9 to TRBJ2-1; D remains unclear. V dropped 5 bases and J dropped 6 bases, with 11 bases sitting between them. The CDR3 covers 13 residues. Germline lookup yields CDR1 SEHNR and CDR2 FQNEAQ (reference sequence). The CDR3, as DNA: TGTGCCAGCAGCCTCGTGGATGGCAATGAGCAGTTCTTC. Its protein product is CASSLVDGNEQFF.

Of note for this clone: The sample holds other DNA sequences that translate to the same CDR3. This sequence joins TRBV28 and TRBJ2-7; TRBD2 agrees at 7 bases. The CDR3 is 14 amino acids. Trimming cost V 5 bases and J 2 bases; bases outside gene matches: 6. In germline, CDR1 is MDHEN, CDR2 SYDVKM. The CDR3 coding sequence is TGTGCCAGCAGTCCCCCCGGGAGGCCCTACGAGCAGTACTTC. Translated: CASSPPGRPYEQYF.

This sequence joins TRBV7-3 and TRBJ2-1, with D possibly matching TRBD2 (5 bases). CDR3 length: 14 residues. Germline values: CDR1 SGHTA, CDR2 FQGTGA. The V gene lost 2 bases and the J gene lost 8 bases, with 13 bases spanning the gap. CDR3 loop: CASSLSPPGDEQFF. The CDR3 coding sequence is TGTGCCAGCAGCTTATCCCCTCCCGGGGATGAGCAGTTCTTC. Variable domain in full (rest from reference TRBV7-3 and TRBJ2-1): GAGVSQTPSNKVTEKGKYVELRCDPISGHTALYWYRQSLGQGPEFLIYFQGTGAADDSGLPNDRFFAVRPEGSVSTLKIQRTERGDSAVYLCASSLSPPGDEQFFGPGTRLTVL.

The chain carries TRBV28 and TRBJ2-5, with a weak D call TRBD2 (6 bases). The germline V gene has CDR1 MDHEN and CDR2 SYDVKM. The CDR3 extends over 15 amino acids. V was trimmed by 1 base and J by 2 bases, leaving 11 bases between them. CDR3 DNA sequence: TGTGCCAGCAGTTTATTGGAGGCGGGGCAAGAGACCCAGTACTTC. Protein product: CASSLLEAGQETQYF.

CDR3 nucleotides: TGTGCCAGTAGTATAGAACGGGGGCGCCGGTATGGCTACACCTTC. Translating it yields CASSIERGRRYGYTF. J is TRBJ1-2 and V is TRBV19, with a tentative D call TRBD1 (6 bases). CDR3 length: 15 residues. Looked up from germline, CDR1 is LNHDA and CDR2 is SQIVND (reference sequence). Trimming left V 0 bases short and J 5 bases short, with 13 bases between.

Comments on this clone: The same CDR3 also results from other DNA sequences found in this sample. The rearrangement joins TRBV13 to TRBJ2-7, with unresolved D. V lost 4 bases and J lost 1, with 2 bases in between. This CDR3 spans 11 amino acids. Germline lookup yields CDR1 PRHDT and CDR2 FYEKMQ (reference sequence). The CDR3 coding sequence is TGTGCCAGCAGCTCTTCCTACGAGCAGTACTTC. This sequence encodes CASSSSYEQYF.

The chain uses TRBV9 and TRBJ2-1, with TRBD2 matching over 9 bases. From germline, CDR1 is SGDLS and CDR2 YYNGEE. The junction had 8 bases not matched to a gene; V was cut back by 1 base and J by 6 bases. The CDR3 contains 16 residues. This chain's CDR3 is CASSVSAGGPGNEQFF. The CDR3, as DNA: TGTGCCAGCAGCGTATCCGCGGGAGGGCCCGGCAATGAGCAGTTCTTC.

The V gene is TRBV9, the J gene TRBJ2-2, with D tentatively TRBD2 (6 bases). The CDR3 is 14 amino acids. Trimming cost V 0 bases and J 6 bases, with 9 bases left between them. Germline lookup yields CDR1 SGDLS and CDR2 YYNGEE. The CDR3 region is CASSVAAGSGELFF. CDR3 nucleotides: TGTGCCAGCAGCGTAGCCGCGGGATCCGGGGAGCTGTTTTTT.

The rearrangement links TRBV27 to TRBJ2-5; 15 nucleotides match TRBD2. Unmatched junction bases numbered 5, after V lost 5 bases and J lost 4 bases. The length of the CDR3 is 16 residues. The V gene's germline CDR1 is MNHEY and CDR2 SMNVEV (reference sequence). The CDR3 protein is CASSLGTSGGRETQYF. DNA of the CDR3: TGTGCCAGCAGTCTGGGGACTAGCGGGGGGCGAGAGACCCAGTACTTC.

This chain joins TRBV28 and TRBJ1-5; D unclear. The CDR3 has 14 residues. Germline lookup yields CDR1 MDHEN and CDR2 SYDVKM. Trimming shortened V by 6 bases and J by 3 bases, and 12 bases separated the two germline ends. The CDR3 nucleotides read TGTGCCAGCAGATTACCACAGCTCAATCAGCCCCAGCATTTT. Protein product: CASRLPQLNQPQHF.

The chain carries TRBV13 and TRBJ2-5, with D hard to call. Trimming removed 4 bases at V and 5 bases at J, with 8 bases between. CDR1 PRHDT and CDR2 FYEKMQ come from the germline V gene (reference sequence). This CDR3 is 12 amino acids long. Written as DNA, the CDR3 is TGTGCCAGCAGCTCCGGACGGGAGACCCAGTACTTC. Its protein is CASSSGRETQYF.

This chain uses TRBV11-2 with TRBJ2-5; 10 bases fit TRBD1. This CDR3 comprises 15 residues. Per the germline V gene, CDR1 is SGHAT and CDR2 is FQNNGV. J lost 5 bases, V lost 5 bases, and 8 bases had no gene match. The CDR3 region is CASSIPGTGDETQYF. The DNA of the CDR3 is TGTGCCAGCAGCATACCCGGGACAGGGGATGAGACCCAGTACTTC.

The chain combines TRBV5-5 with TRBJ1-3; 8 nucleotides align to TRBD1. In germline, CDR1 is SGHKS, CDR2 YYEKEE (reference sequence). The V gene end was trimmed by 3 bases and the J gene end by 0 bases; junction bases not matched to a gene: 5. This CDR3 is 16 amino acids long. CDR3 loop: CASSSPQGVSGNTIYF. CDR3 nucleotide sequence: TGTGCCAGCAGCTCTCCACAGGGGGTCTCTGGAAACACCATATATTTT.

The chain carries TRBV10-2 and TRBJ2-7, with 7 bases that match TRBD2. CDR1 and CDR2 from the germline V gene are WSHSY and SAAADI. The CDR3 sequence is 11 residues long. In nucleotides, the CDR3 is TGCGCAGGGGCTAGCGGCTACGAGCAGTACTTC. The encoded protein is CAGASGYEQYF.

The rearrangement joins TRBV11-2 to TRBJ2-3, with D perhaps being TRBD1 or TRBD2 (5 bases each). In germline, CDR1 is SGHAT, CDR2 FQNNGV. V shed 5 bases and J shed 2 bases, with 17 bases lying between them. The CDR3 spans 16 residues. The CDR3 DNA sequence: TGTGCCAGCAGCACCAGCGGTAGGGGTTTCACAGATACGCAGTATTTT. Encoded protein: CASSTSGRGFTDTQYF.